This T cell receptor beta chain was sequenced during a study of beta chain features in type 1 diabetes. Study summary: Patients were similar to healthy donors in age and gender (as well as in cell yields). General study points: Compared with healthy donors, patients appeared to share more similar naive, central memory and regulatory TCRB repertoires. Type 1 diabetes patients showed a moderate but significant shortening of TCRB CDR3s in all four CD4+ subsets.

Worth noting for this clone: Its target is not known.

Since all of the isolated RNA was reverse transcribed, expressed TCRB transcripts were what got sequenced. Naive, central memory and regulatory T cell samples yielded around 3.9 million reads on average. This table comes from immunoSEQ multiplex PCR, and its TCRdb copy is limited to in-frame clones, with some not included. The table lists under 850,000 clones, roughly an eighth of them singletons. This CDR3 is 13 amino acids long. Trimming pared 1 base from V and 6 bases from J, leaving 9 bases between. Germline V gene sequence: CDR1 LNHDA, CDR2 SQIVND (reference sequence). Cells sorted by CD45RO/CCR7/CD25/CD127/CD95/CD27 comprised CD4+ naive, central memory, regulatory and stem cell-like memory cells.

What was sequenced was naive CD4+ T cells from blood. This rearrangement joins TRBV19 to TRBJ1-1; D possibly corresponds to TRBD1 (5 bases). The receptor was derived from a man between 18 and 29 years old with type 1 diabetes. For the CDR3, the DNA is TGTGCCAGTAGTATAGGAGAGACAGCTGAAGCTTTCTTT. It translates to CASSIGETAEAFF.